These T cell receptor beta chains were read from a single sample in a study of spatial heterogeneity in lung cancer. TCRdb redid the calling of the 5' RACE reads with MiXCR, one entry per CDR3 protein. The sample includes about 12,000 distinct CDR3 sequences, about 14% of them seen just once. Sequenced here: PBMCs, sampled at surgery. These receptors all stem from a male donor with early-stage non-small cell lung cancer. Both conserved end residues are part of each CDR3. The D gene is left open where the match is weak. The size entry is marked missing in some rows and otherwise reads once, few, many or a size class.

D	J	length	V	size	DNA	CDR3
-	TRBJ2-7	12	TRBV28	many	TGTGCCGCCGGACGCTGGTCCTACGAGCAGTACTTC	CAAGRWSYEQYF
TRBD1	TRBJ2-3	15	TRBV6-2/TRBV6-3	many	TGTGCCAGCAGGCCGGGACAGGGGGCGACAGATACGCAGTATTTT	CASRPGQGATDTQYF
-	TRBJ2-5	15	TRBV14	many	TGTGCCAGCAGCCAAGAACCGGGAGCGGGAGAGACCCAGTACTTC	CASSQEPGAGETQYF
-	TRBJ2-5	13	TRBV20-1	few	TGCAGTGCTAGAGATCGGGGTTTGGAGACCCAGTACTTC	CSARDRGLETQYF
TRBD2	TRBJ2-3	14	TRBV2	many	TGTGCCAGCAGTGCAACAGCGGGGAGCGATACGCAGTATTTT	CASSATAGSDTQYF
-	TRBJ2-7	13	TRBV11-2	many	TGTGCCAGCAGCCCCCCCGGTTACTACGAGCAGTACTTC	CASSPPGYYEQYF
TRBD2	TRBJ2-3	15	TRBV6-2/TRBV6-3	many	TGTGCCAGCAGTACCGGGACTAGCGGCACAGATACGCAGTATTTT	CASSTGTSGTDTQYF
TRBD1	TRBJ2-3	16	TRBV7-2	large	TGTGCCAGCAGCTTAGGCCCGGACAGGGCGGGAGATACGCAGTATTTT	CASSLGPDRAGDTQYF
-	TRBJ1-5	12	TRBV20-1	few	TGCAGTGCTAGAGGCAGCAATCAGCCCCAGCATTTT	CSARGSNQPQHF
-	TRBJ1-4	16	TRBV6-5	many	TGTGCCAGCAGTTACGAGGCAGGGGCAACTAATGAAAAACTGTTTTTT	CASSYEAGATNEKLFF
-	TRBJ1-1	17	TRBV5-1	-	TGCGCCAGCAGCTTGGCCGGGACCGGGCGGCAGAACACTGAAGCTTTCTTT	CASSLAGTGRQNTEAFF
-	TRBJ1-5	14	TRBV10-2	many	TGCGCCAGCAGTGAGGCAGGGCCAAATCAGCCCCAGCATTTT	CASSEAGPNQPQHF
TRBD1	TRBJ2-3	10	TRBV20-1	-	TGCAGGGGGACAGAGGATACGCAGTATTTT	CRGTEDTQYF